Following are 15 T cell receptor beta chains from one sample sequenced in a study of cytomegalovirus exposure and HLA in healthy donors. PCR was performed using 60 Vbeta and 13 Jbeta primers. Profiled with immunoSEQ multiplex PCR; TCRdb holds only in-frame clones, not every one. Here the sample table reports some 30,000 clones. Sequenced: PBMCs. The receptors here all came from a woman in her thirties or forties in good health and CMV-seropositive.

The V and J genes are TRBV2 and TRBJ2-7, with 7 bases aligning to TRBD1. Per the germline V gene, CDR1 is SNHLY and CDR2 is FYNNEI. CDR3 size: 14 residues. Trimming at V came to 6 bases and at J to 3 bases, leaving 8 bases not matched to a gene. The CDR3 spells CASSGWDSHYEQYF. CDR3 bases: TGTGCCAGCAGCGGTTGGGACAGTCACTACGAGCAGTACTTC.

The rearrangement links TRBV6-5 to TRBJ2-5; TRBD1 matches at 9 bases. Judging by the DNA end, TRBJ2-7 fits better; the J call may be wrong. CDR3 size: 15 residues. CDR1 is MNHEY and CDR2 is SVGAGI in the germline V gene. The CDR3 region has the DNA TGTGCCAGCAACAACCTCCGGGACAGGGCCTACGAGCAGTACTTC. This translates into CASNNLRDRAYEQYF.

J is TRBJ1-4 and V is TRBV7-9; maybe TRBD1 (6 bases). This CDR3 has 15 amino acids. Germline V gene sequence: CDR1 SEHNR, CDR2 FQNEAQ (reference sequence). The V gene lost 5 bases and the J gene lost 3 bases, with 13 bases spanning the gap. CDR3 region: CASSPVGTPNEKLFF. The CDR3, as DNA: TGTGCCAGCAGCCCGGTCGGGACACCTAATGAAAAACTGTTTTTT.

The chain employs TRBV4-1 and TRBJ1-1; D is possibly TRBD1 (5 bases). With 5 bases removed from V and 4 bases from J, the gap between germline ends came to 14 bases. This CDR3 has 14 residues. Germline values: CDR1 MGHRA, CDR2 YSYEKL. CDR3 sequence: CASSRVSRATEAFF. CDR3 sequence (DNA): TGCGCCAGCAGCAGGGTATCCAGGGCCACTGAAGCTTTCTTT.

The chain links TRBV4-1 to TRBJ2-7; no firm D call. The V end was cut by 3 bases, the J end by 2 bases, with 8 bases between. Germline-derived CDR1 and CDR2 are MGHRA and YSYEKL. The CDR3 is 13 amino acids. The CDR3 nucleotides read TGCGCCAGCAGCCAGCTTCACACCTACGAGCAGTACTTC. It is translated as CASSQLHTYEQYF.

The J gene is TRBJ2-7, the V gene TRBV7-9; D uncertain. CDR1 is SEHNR and CDR2 is FQNEAQ in the germline V gene (reference sequence). This CDR3 comprises 12 residues. V was trimmed by 2 bases and J by 5 bases, leaving 7 bases between them. The CDR3 region is CASSLRVHEQYF. The DNA for the CDR3 is TGTGCCAGCAGCTTAAGAGTTCACGAGCAGTACTTC.

This clone ranks as medium-sized in terms of frequency. The chain is built from TRBV4-1 and TRBJ2-5; 7 bases match TRBD1. Germline V gene sequence: CDR1 MGHRA, CDR2 YSYEKL. V lost 5 bases to trimming and J lost 2 bases; unmatched junction nucleotides: 8. The CDR3 covers 15 residues. This chain's CDR3 is CASSTGTAVQETQYF. The CDR3 DNA sequence: TGCGCCAGCAGCACCGGGACAGCTGTTCAAGAGACCCAGTACTTC.

V is TRBV5-4 and J is TRBJ2-1; no reliable D call. The length of the CDR3 is 15 residues. The germline V gene encodes CDR1 SGHNT and CDR2 YYREEE (reference sequence). V dropped 7 bases and J dropped 4 bases, with 18 bases sitting between them. The CDR3 DNA is TGTGCCAGCGGCCGATCTTATACAGATTACAATGAGCAGTTCTTC. Protein product: CASGRSYTDYNEQFF.

The genes are TRBV4-3 and TRBJ2-5; 9 nucleotides agree with TRBD1. Looked up from germline, CDR1 is LGHNA and CDR2 is YSLEER. V trimming: 4 bases; J trimming: 3 bases; junction bases outside the gene matches: 6. This CDR3 is built from 15 residues. CDR3 DNA sequence: TGCGCCAGCAGCCCCCCGAGGACAGGGGAAGAGACCCAGTACTTC. This gives the protein CASSPPRTGEETQYF.

The CDR3 region has the DNA TGCGCCAGCAGCCAAGCCGGGACAGGGGGCGCGGATGAGCAGTTCTTC. This gives the protein CASSQAGTGGADEQFF. This chain uses TRBV4-1 with TRBJ2-1, with TRBD1 identical over 12 bases. Germline CDR1 reads MGHRA; CDR2 reads YSYEKL. The J segment lost 8 bases and the V segment lost 1 base, leaving 6 bases of the junction unmatched. This CDR3 region has 16 residues.

This rearrangement joins TRBV7-2 to TRBJ1-5; a weak D match, TRBD1 (6 bases). The CDR3 consists of 15 residues. Germline V gene lookup returns CDR1 SGHTA and CDR2 FQGNSA. Trimming pared 5 bases from V and 9 bases from J, leaving 20 bases between. CDR3 DNA: TGTGCCAGCAGCAAAAATGGGGGGGGCGGGCTGCCCCAGCATTTT. Encoded protein: CASSKNGGGGLPQHF.

The V call is TRBV4-3, the J call TRBJ2-5; D is unresolved. CDR1 and CDR2 from the germline V gene are LGHNA and YSLEER. V was clipped by 4 bases and J by 1 base, with 10 bases between them. The CDR3 is 14 residues long. The CDR3 reads CASSPTEVQETQYF. The CDR3 bases are TGCGCCAGCAGCCCCACCGAGGTCCAAGAGACCCAGTACTTC.

The chain links TRBV21-1 to TRBJ2-2; the table calls TRBD2, which could not be checked here. TRBV21-1 is annotated as a pseudogene. There are 18 residues in the CDR3. CDR3 amino acids: CASSTRTSGDPNTGELFF. CDR3 DNA: TGTGCCAGCAGCACACGGACTAGCGGAGATCCGAACACCGGGGAGCTGTTTTTT.

The chain has TRBV29-1 and TRBJ1-2, with a possible D match to TRBD1 (5 bases). The CDR3 totals 13 residues. Per germline, CDR1 SQVTM and CDR2 ANQGSEA. With 3 bases removed from V and 4 bases from J, the gap between germline ends came to 12 bases. CDR3 sequence: CSVDGQGIYGYTF. CDR3 nucleotide sequence: TGCAGCGTTGATGGGCAGGGCATCTATGGCTACACCTTC. Complete variable domain (other parts from reference TRBV29-1 and TRBJ1-2): SAVISQKPSRDICQRGTSLTIQCQVDSQVTMMFWYRQQPGQSLTLIATANQGSEATYESGFVIDKFPISRPNLTFSTLTVSNMSPEDSSIYLCSVDGQGIYGYTFGSGTRLTVV.

This rearrangement joins TRBV4-3 to TRBJ1-5; tentative D call: TRBD1 (5 bases). The germline V gene encodes CDR1 LGHNA and CDR2 YSLEER. The V and J ends lost 2 bases and 6 bases respectively, with 8 bases between them. This CDR3 comprises 13 residues. DNA of the CDR3: TGCGCCAGCAGCCAACAGGGCGGTCAGCCCCAGCATTTT. Amino acid sequence: CASSQQGGQPQHF.